This TCR beta chain was profiled in a study of T-cell reconstitution after alpha-beta-depleted transplantation in children. Overall study results and limits: About two months after transplant, alpha-beta T cells reportedly came from several hundred expanded graft clones. T-cell numbers and diversity one year post-transplant derived largely from freshly generated T cells. Surviving thymic progenitors and recipient T cells were the source of high TCRbeta diversity at day 60 in some patients.

Note on this clonotype: Its matching antigen is unknown.

It was with unique molecular identifiers that the TCRbeta library was prepared. MiXCR was run by TCRdb on the PCR reads, yielding one entry per CDR3 protein. This table has roughly 240,000 distinct CDR3 sequences, 6.5% to 9% appearing once. The CDR3 has 15 amino acids. Trimming took 4 bases from V and 6 from J, leaving 18 bases between them. The V gene's germline CDR1 is LGHNA and CDR2 YNFKEQ. The starting material was PBMCs, mostly from graft donor cells, obtained 180 days after TCRalphabeta/CD19-depleted stem cell transplant. The clonotype comes from a male patient under 18 who had a stem cell transplant for acute lymphoblastic leukemia, so the T cells may come from the graft donor. The gene calls are TRBV4-2 and TRBJ1-2; unclear D gene. The CDR3 DNA follows: TGTGCCAGCAGCCCCGGGGTCAGCCGGTGGGATGGCTACACCTTC. Its translation: CASSPGVSRWDGYTF.